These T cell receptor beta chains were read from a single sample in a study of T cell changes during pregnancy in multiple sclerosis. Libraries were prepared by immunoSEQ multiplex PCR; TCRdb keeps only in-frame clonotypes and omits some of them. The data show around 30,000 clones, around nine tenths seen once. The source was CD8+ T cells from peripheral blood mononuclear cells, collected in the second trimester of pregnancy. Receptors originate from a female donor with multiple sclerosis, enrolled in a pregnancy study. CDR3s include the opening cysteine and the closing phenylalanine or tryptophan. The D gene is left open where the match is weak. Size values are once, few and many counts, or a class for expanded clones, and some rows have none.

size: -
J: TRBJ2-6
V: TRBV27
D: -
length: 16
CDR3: CASSFGPNSGANVLTF
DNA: TGTGCCAGCAGTTTTGGGCCCAACTCTGGGGCCAACGTCCTGACTTTC

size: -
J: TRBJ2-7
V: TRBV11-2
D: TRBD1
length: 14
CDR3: CASSSDRGPLEQYF
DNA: TGTGCCAGCAGCTCGGACAGGGGCCCCCTCGAGCAGTACTTC

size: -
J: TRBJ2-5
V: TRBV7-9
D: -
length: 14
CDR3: CASSSQAWPETQYF
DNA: TGTGCCAGCAGCTCCCAGGCTTGGCCGGAGACCCAGTACTTC

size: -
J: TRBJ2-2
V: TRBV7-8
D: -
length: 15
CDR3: CASDFERFNTGELFF
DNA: TGTGCCAGCGACTTTGAGCGGTTTAACACCGGGGAGCTGTTTTTT

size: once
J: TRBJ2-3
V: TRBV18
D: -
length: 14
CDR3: CASSLGDLLDTQYF
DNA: TGTGCCAGCTCACTGGGAGACCTTTTGGATACGCAGTATTTT

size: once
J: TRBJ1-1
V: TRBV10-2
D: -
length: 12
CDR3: CASSELDGGAFF
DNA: TGCGCCAGCAGTGAATTAGACGGAGGCGCTTTCTTT

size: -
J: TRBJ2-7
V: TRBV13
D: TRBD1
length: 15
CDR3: CASSSTGGPGYEQYF
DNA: TGTGCCAGCAGCTCCACAGGGGGTCCAGGCTACGAGCAGTACTTC

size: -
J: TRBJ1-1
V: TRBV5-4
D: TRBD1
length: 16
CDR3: CASSLLGTGGYTEAFF
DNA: TGTGCCAGCAGCTTGCTTGGGACAGGGGGTTACACTGAAGCTTTCTTT

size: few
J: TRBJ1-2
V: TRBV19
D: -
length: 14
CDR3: CASIPTGEYYGYTF
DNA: TGTGCCAGTATCCCGACCGGAGAATACTATGGCTACACCTTC

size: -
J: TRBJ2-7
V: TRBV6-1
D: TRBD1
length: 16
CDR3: CASSGTGLFNSYEQYF
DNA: TGTGCCAGCAGTGGGACAGGGCTCTTCAACTCCTACGAGCAGTACTTC

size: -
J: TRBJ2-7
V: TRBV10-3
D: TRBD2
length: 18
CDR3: CAISVHTLGLDSPYEQYF
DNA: TGTGCCATCAGTGTCCATACCTTAGGACTAGATTCTCCCTACGAGCAGTACTTC

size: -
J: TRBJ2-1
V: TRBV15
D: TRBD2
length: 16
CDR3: CATSRRGLAAYNEQFF
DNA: TGTGCCACCAGCAGAAGAGGACTAGCGGCCTACAATGAGCAGTTCTTC

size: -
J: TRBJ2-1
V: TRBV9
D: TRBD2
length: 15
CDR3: CASSVGGGSFYEQFF
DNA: TGTGCCAGCAGCGTAGGTGGCGGGAGTTTCTATGAGCAGTTCTTC

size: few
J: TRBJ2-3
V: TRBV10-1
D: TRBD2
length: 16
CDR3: CASSETGLAGGDTQYF
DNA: TGCGCCAGCAGCGAAACCGGACTAGCAGGCGGGGATACGCAGTATTTT

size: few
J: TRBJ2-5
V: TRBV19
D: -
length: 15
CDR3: CASSISGGRIETQYF
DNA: TGTGCCAGTAGTATTTCCGGGGGGCGAATAGAGACCCAGTACTTC

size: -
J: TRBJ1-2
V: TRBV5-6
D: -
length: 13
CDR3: CASSALTYYGYTF
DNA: TGTGCCAGCAGCGCATTGACTTATTATGGCTACACCTTC

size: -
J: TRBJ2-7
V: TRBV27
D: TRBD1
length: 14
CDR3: CASSFSSGGNEQYF
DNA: TGTGCCAGCAGTTTCTCCTCAGGGGGCAACGAGCAGTACTTC

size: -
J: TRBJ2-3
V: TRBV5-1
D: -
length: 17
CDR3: CASSPVGVALSTDTQYF
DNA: TGCGCCAGCAGCCCTGTTGGGGTAGCGCTAAGCACAGATACGCAGTATTTT

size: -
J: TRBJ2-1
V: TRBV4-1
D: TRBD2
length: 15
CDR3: CASSQGGRALDEQFF
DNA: TGCGCCAGCAGCCAAGGCGGGAGGGCCCTCGATGAGCAGTTCTTC

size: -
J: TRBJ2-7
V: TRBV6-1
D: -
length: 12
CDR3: CASSLGVLEQYF
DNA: TGTGCCAGCAGCCTGGGCGTATTGGAGCAGTACTTC

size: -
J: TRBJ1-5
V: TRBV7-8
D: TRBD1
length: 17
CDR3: CASSLVVWGQGYQPQHF
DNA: TGTGCCAGCAGCTTAGTGGTTTGGGGACAGGGATATCAGCCCCAGCATTTT

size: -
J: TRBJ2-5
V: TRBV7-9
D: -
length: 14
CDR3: CASTLTELAETQYF
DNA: TGTGCCAGCACCCTGACAGAACTCGCGGAGACCCAGTACTTC

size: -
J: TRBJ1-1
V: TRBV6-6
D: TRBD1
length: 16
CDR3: CASSGRNRGPDTEAFF
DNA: TGTGCCAGCAGCGGACGCAACAGGGGGCCGGACACTGAAGCTTTCTTT

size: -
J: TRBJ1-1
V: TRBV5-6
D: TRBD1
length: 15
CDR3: CASSLETDRGTEAFF
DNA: TGTGCCAGCAGCTTGGAAACGGACAGGGGAACTGAAGCTTTCTTT

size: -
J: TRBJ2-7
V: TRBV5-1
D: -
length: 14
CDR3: CASYGGQGYYEQYF
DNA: TGCGCCAGCTACGGGGGGCAGGGATATTACGAGCAGTACTTC

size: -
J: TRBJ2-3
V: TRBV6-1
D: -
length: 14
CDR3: CASSRLESTDTQYF
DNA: TGTGCCAGCTCTAGACTAGAGAGCACAGATACGCAGTATTTT

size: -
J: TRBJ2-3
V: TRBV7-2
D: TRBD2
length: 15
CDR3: CASSLVTSGTDTQYF
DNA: TGTGCCAGCAGCTTAGTGACTAGCGGCACAGATACGCAGTATTTT

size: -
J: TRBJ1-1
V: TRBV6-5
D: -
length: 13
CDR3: CASSVQPNTEAFF
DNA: TGTGCCAGCAGTGTACAGCCGAACACTGAAGCTTTCTTT

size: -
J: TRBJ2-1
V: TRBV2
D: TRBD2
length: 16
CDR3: CASIVGGRAAYNEQFF
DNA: TGTGCCAGCATCGTTGGCGGGAGGGCGGCCTACAATGAGCAGTTCTTC

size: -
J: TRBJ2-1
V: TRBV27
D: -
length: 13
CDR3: CASSLNYYNEQFF
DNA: TGTGCCAGCAGTTTAAACTACTACAATGAGCAGTTCTTC

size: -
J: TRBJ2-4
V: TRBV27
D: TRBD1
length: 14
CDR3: CASSPDRGRNIQYF
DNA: TGTGCCAGCAGTCCAGACAGGGGTCGAAACATTCAGTACTTC

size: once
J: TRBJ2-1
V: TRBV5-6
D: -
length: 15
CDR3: CASSFVTSLASEQFF
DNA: TGTGCCAGCAGCTTTGTTACTAGTCTGGCCAGTGAGCAGTTCTTC

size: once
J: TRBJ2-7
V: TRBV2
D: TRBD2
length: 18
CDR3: CASSVTSGRSSASYEQYF
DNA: TGTGCCAGCAGTGTGACTAGCGGGAGATCAAGTGCGTCCTACGAGCAGTACTTC

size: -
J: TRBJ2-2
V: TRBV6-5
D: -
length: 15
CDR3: CASSYSSGNTGELFF
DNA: TGTGCCAGCAGTTACTCGTCGGGGAACACCGGGGAGCTGTTTTTT

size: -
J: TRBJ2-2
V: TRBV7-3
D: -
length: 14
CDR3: CASSPTPSTGELFF
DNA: TGTGCCAGCAGTCCTACCCCATCAACCGGGGAGCTGTTTTTT

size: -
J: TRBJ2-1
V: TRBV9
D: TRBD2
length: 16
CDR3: CASSVGSSGNYNEQFF
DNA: TGTGCCAGCAGCGTAGGGTCTAGCGGGAATTACAATGAGCAGTTCTTC

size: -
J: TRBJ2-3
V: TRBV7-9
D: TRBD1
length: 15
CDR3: CASSAPGQGTDTQYF
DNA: TGTGCCAGCAGCGCGCCGGGACAGGGTACAGATACGCAGTATTTT

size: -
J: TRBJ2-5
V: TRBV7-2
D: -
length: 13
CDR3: CASSLSQQETQYF
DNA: TGTGCCAGCAGCTTAAGTCAGCAAGAGACCCAGTACTTC

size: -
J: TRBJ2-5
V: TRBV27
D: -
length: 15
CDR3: CASSSRRLTQETQYF
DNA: TGTGCCAGCAGCTCTCGGCGGCTGACTCAAGAGACCCAGTACTTC

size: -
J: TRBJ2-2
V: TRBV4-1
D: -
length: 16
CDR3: CASSQFRQLNTGELFF
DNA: TGCGCCAGCAGCCAATTCCGACAGCTTAACACCGGGGAGCTGTTTTTT

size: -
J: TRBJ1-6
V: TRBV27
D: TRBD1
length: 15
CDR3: CASSLSGQHNSPLHF
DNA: TGTGCCAGCAGTTTATCGGGACAGCATAATTCACCCCTCCACTTT

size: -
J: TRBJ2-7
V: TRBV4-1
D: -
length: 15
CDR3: CASSQDPGEIFEQYF
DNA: TGCGCCAGCAGCCAAGATCCAGGGGAAATATTCGAGCAGTACTTC

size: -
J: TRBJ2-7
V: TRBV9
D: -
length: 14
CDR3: CASSVGDKSYEQYF
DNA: TGTGCCAGCAGCGTAGGAGACAAGTCCTACGAGCAGTACTTC

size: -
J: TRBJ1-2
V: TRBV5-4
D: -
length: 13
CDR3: CASSLDSHYGYTF
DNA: TGTGCCAGCAGCTTGGACAGTCACTATGGCTACACCTTC

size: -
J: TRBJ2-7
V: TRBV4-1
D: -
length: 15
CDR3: CASSQVEQGNYEQYF
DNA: TGCGCCAGCAGCCAAGTTGAACAGGGCAACTACGAGCAGTACTTC

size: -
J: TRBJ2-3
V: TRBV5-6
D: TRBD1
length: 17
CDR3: CASSLWVGTGFTDTQYF
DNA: TGTGCCAGCAGCTTGTGGGTGGGGACAGGATTCACAGATACGCAGTATTTT

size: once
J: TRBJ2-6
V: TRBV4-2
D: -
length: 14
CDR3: CASSHSSGANVLTF
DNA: TGTGCCAGCAGCCACTCCTCTGGGGCCAACGTCCTGACTTTC

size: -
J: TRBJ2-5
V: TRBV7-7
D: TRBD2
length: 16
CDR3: CASSLRLAGVGETQYF
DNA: TGTGCCAGCAGCTTACGACTAGCGGGAGTAGGAGAGACCCAGTACTTC

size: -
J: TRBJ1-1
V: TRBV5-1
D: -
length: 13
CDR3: CASSLVVNTEAFF
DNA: TGCGCCAGCAGCTTGGTAGTGAACACTGAAGCTTTCTTT

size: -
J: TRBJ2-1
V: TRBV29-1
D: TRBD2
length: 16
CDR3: CSVDALLSGTNNEQFF
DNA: TGCAGCGTTGACGCCCTTCTTAGCGGGACCAACAATGAGCAGTTCTTC

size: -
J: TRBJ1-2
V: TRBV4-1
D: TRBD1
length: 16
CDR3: CASSQIQNRDSHGYTF
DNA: TGCGCCAGCAGCCAAATCCAGAACCGGGACAGCCATGGCTACACCTTC

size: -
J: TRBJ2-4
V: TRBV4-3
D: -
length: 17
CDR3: CASSQAWRGLAKNIQYF
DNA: TGCGCCAGCAGCCAGGCGTGGCGGGGACTAGCCAAAAACATTCAGTACTTC

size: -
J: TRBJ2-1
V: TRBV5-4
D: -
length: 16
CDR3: CASSLNYWGPENEQFF
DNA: TGTGCCAGCAGCTTGAATTATTGGGGGCCGGAAAATGAGCAGTTCTTC

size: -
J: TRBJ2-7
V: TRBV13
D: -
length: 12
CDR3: CASSQETYEQYF
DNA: TGTGCCAGCAGTCAAGAGACCTACGAGCAGTACTTC

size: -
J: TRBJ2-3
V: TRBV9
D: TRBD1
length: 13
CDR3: CASSGRQGATQYF
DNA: TGTGCCAGCAGCGGGAGACAGGGGGCTACGCAGTATTTT

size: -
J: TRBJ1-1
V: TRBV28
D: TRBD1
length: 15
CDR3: CASSLFGQGDTEAFF
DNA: TGTGCCAGCAGTTTATTTGGACAGGGGGACACTGAAGCTTTCTTT

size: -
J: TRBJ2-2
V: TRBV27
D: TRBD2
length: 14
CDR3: CASSPNSGNGELFF
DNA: TGTGCCAGCAGCCCGAATAGCGGGAATGGGGAGCTGTTTTTT